A single sample is the source of the 8 T cell receptor beta chains below, sequenced in a study of B cell selection in AIRE deficiency. TCRdb's copy holds only in-frame clones and misses some; the assay was immunoSEQ multiplex PCR. The sample lists 20,000 to 25,000 clones; roughly 97% were seen once. The sorted conventional CD4 T cells were gated as CD4+CD127+. The sample consisted of conventional CD4+ T cells sorted from PBMCs. The origin of the receptors is a human donor with AIRE deficiency.

This chain joins TRBV5-1 and TRBJ2-5; D tentatively reads TRBD1 or TRBD2 (5 bases each). Germline CDR1 SGHRS, CDR2 YFSETQ. The length of the CDR3 is 13 residues. The V end was cut by 1 base, the J end by 4 bases, with 8 bases between. CDR3 DNA: TGCGCCAGCAGCTTGAAGGGACGAGAGACCCAGTACTTC. This translates into CASSLKGRETQYF.

V gene TRBV5-1 combines with J gene TRBJ2-2; D is perhaps TRBD1 (6 bases). The CDR3 is 16 residues long. Germline V gives CDR1 SGHRS, CDR2 YFSETQ. The V gene lost 4 bases and the J gene lost 5 bases, with 18 bases spanning the gap. The CDR3 nucleotides are TGCGCCAGCAGCCAGAGGGCCAGGGGTGGAACCGGGGAGCTGTTTTTT. It specifies CASSQRARGGTGELFF.

This rearrangement joins TRBV6-5 to TRBJ1-1; D remains ambiguous. The CDR3 contains 13 residues. Germline CDR1 and CDR2: MNHEY and SVGAGI. Deletions cut 0 bases from V and 4 bases from J, with 6 bases between. The chain's CDR3 is CASSYSTRTEAFF. CDR3 sequence (DNA): TGTGCCAGCAGTTACTCGACCCGCACTGAAGCTTTCTTT.

The rearrangement uses TRBV6-1 and TRBJ2-1; 9 nucleotides agree with TRBD2. CDR1 is MNHNS, CDR2 SASEGT, per germline. V trimming: 6 bases; J trimming: 6 bases; junction bases outside the gene matches: 6. CDR3 length equals 14 residues. The CDR3 is CASRASGTINEQFF. CDR3 DNA sequence: TGTGCCAGCAGGGCTAGCGGGACCATCAATGAGCAGTTCTTC.

This clone was counted a single time. The genes are TRBV4-2 and TRBJ2-7; a weak D match, TRBD2 (6 bases). The ends were cut back, 0 bases at V and 3 bases at J, with 15 bases in the middle. Germline lookup yields CDR1 LGHNA and CDR2 YNFKEQ. There are 16 residues in the CDR3. The CDR3 nucleotides are TGTGCCAGCAGCCAAGATCGGGGACTTGCAGACTACGAGCAGTACTTC. It encodes CASSQDRGLADYEQYF.

This chain uses TRBV7-2 with TRBJ2-7, with D unresolved. Germline CDR1 and CDR2: SGHTA and FQGNSA. Between the trimmed V and J ends, which lost 3 bases and 0 bases, there was a span of 3 bases. The CDR3 totals 12 residues. DNA of the CDR3: TGTGCCAGCAGCTTCGACTCCTACGAGCAGTACTTC. Protein sequence: CASSFDSYEQYF.

The J gene is TRBJ2-7, the V gene TRBV27; D is possibly TRBD2 (5 bases). Germline V CDR1 and CDR2: MNHEY, SMNVEV (reference sequence). CDR3 size: 15 residues. V gave up 5 bases and J gave up 2 bases, with 16 bases separating them. The DNA of the CDR3 is TGTGCCAGCAGTGCCGATAGCCGGAGGCCCTACGAGCAGTACTTC. Translating it yields CASSADSRRPYEQYF.

The rearrangement links TRBV28 to TRBJ2-3; 11 nucleotides match TRBD2. V lost 5 bases and J lost 3; bases outside the gene matches: 4. The V gene's germline CDR1 is MDHEN and CDR2 SYDVKM. The CDR3 runs to 15 residues. This CDR3 is CASSAPSGGTDTQYF. The DNA of the CDR3 is TGTGCCAGCAGTGCCCCTAGCGGGGGGACAGATACGCAGTATTTT.